A selection of T cell receptor beta chains follows, all from one sample in a study of blood T cells in healthy people across ages. TCRdb analysed the 5' RACE reads with MiXCR anew, one entry per CDR3 protein. In the table there are about 590,000 distinct CDR3 sequences, around 31% of which are singletons. The sequenced sample was blood. All receptors derive from a woman of 80 years or more in good health. CDR3s include the opening cysteine and the closing phenylalanine or tryptophan.

j_call: TRBJ2-2; v_call: TRBV7-8; cdr3_aa: CASSFQTNTGELFF
j_call: TRBJ2-1; v_call: TRBV11-3; cdr3_aa: CASSLTTSGHNEQFF
j_call: TRBJ2-7; v_call: TRBV9; cdr3_aa: CASSAGTGGIYEQYF
j_call: TRBJ1-1; v_call: TRBV20-1; cdr3_aa: CSARVSQGELAEAFF
j_call: TRBJ2-7; v_call: TRBV20-1; cdr3_aa: CSADQTGPQQYF
j_call: TRBJ1-2; v_call: TRBV20-1; cdr3_aa: CSARGDRGPINYGYTF
j_call: TRBJ1-4; v_call: TRBV7-2; cdr3_aa: CASRRSLGEKLFF
j_call: TRBJ2-6; v_call: TRBV5-1; cdr3_aa: CATRDGFSGANVLTF
j_call: NA; v_call: TRBV6-5; cdr3_aa: CAGSRQGGGHNEQYF
j_call: TRBJ1-2; v_call: TRBV9; cdr3_aa: CASSRYSTANYGYTF
j_call: TRBJ2-6; v_call: TRBV7-2; cdr3_aa: CASSNNRAGANVLTF
j_call: TRBJ1-1; v_call: TRBV7-2; cdr3_aa: CASSLEGGMYTEAFF
j_call: TRBJ1-3; v_call: TRBV10-3; cdr3_aa: CAISNSGNTIYF
j_call: TRBJ2-7; v_call: TRBV10-2; cdr3_aa: CASSEQGGADEQYF
j_call: TRBJ2-1; v_call: TRBV20-1; cdr3_aa: CSAPPGGADNEQFF
j_call: TRBJ1-2; v_call: TRBV9; cdr3_aa: CASSERQGNYGYTF
j_call: TRBJ2-5; v_call: TRBV18; cdr3_aa: CASSQGQGKTQYF
j_call: TRBJ1-2; v_call: TRBV20-1; cdr3_aa: CSAREGGRGVNYGYTF
j_call: TRBJ2-1; v_call: TRBV27; cdr3_aa: CASKILGGGRGNEQFF
j_call: TRBJ2-3; v_call: TRBV18; cdr3_aa: CASKPSAGTDTQYF
j_call: TRBJ1-5; v_call: TRBV20-1; cdr3_aa: CSARDARGLEPQHF
j_call: TRBJ2-3; v_call: TRBV12-3/TRBV12-4; cdr3_aa: CASRVTKDTQYF
j_call: TRBJ2-1; v_call: TRBV12-3/TRBV12-4; cdr3_aa: CASSPIAGGYNEQFF
j_call: TRBJ1-1; v_call: TRBV28; cdr3_aa: CASSPPGMNTEAFF